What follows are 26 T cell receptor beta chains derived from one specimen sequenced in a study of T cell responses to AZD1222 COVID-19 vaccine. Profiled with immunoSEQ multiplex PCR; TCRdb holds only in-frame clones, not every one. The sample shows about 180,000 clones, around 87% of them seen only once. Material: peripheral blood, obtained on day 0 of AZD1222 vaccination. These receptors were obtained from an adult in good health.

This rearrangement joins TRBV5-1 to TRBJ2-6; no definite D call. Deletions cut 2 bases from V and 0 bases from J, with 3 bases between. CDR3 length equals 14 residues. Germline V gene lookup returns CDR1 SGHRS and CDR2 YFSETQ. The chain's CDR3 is CASSLSSGANVLTF. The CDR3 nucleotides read TGCGCCAGCAGCTTAAGCTCTGGGGCCAACGTCCTGACTTTC.

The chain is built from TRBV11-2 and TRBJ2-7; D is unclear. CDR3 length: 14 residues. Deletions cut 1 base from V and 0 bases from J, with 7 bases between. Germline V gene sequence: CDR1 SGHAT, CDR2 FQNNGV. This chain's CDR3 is CASSLGTVSYEQYF. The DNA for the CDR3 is TGTGCCAGCAGCTTAGGAACAGTCTCCTACGAGCAGTACTTC.

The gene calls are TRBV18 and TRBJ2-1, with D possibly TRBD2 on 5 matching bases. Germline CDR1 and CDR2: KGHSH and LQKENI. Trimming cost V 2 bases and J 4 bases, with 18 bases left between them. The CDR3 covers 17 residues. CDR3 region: CASSPYLGGRGYNEQFF. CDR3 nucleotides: TGTGCCAGCTCACCATACTTAGGAGGACGGGGATACAATGAGCAGTTCTTC.

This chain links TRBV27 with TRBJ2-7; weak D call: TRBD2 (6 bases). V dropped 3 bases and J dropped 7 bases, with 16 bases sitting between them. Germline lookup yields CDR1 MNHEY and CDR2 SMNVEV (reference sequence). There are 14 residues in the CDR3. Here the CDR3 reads CASSFFGSPQEQYF. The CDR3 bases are TGTGCCAGCAGTTTTTTCGGGAGTCCGCAAGAGCAGTACTTC.

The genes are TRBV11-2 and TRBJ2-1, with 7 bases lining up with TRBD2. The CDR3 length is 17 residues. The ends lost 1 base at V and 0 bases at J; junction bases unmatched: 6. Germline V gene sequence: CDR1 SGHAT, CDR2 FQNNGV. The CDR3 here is CASSLVVGGSSYNEQFF. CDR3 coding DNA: TGTGCCAGCAGCTTAGTGGTGGGAGGGAGCTCCTACAATGAGCAGTTCTTC. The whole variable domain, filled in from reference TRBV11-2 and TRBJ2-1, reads EAGVAQSPRYKIIEKRQSVAFWCNPISGHATLYWYQQILGQGPKLLIQFQNNGVVDDSQLPKDRFSAERLKGVDSTLKIQPAKLEDSAVYLCASSLVVGGSSYNEQFFGPGTRLTVL.

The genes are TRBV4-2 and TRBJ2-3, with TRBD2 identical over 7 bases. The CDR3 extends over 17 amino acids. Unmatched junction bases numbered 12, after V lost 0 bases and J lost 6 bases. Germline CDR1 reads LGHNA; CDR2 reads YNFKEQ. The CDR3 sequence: CASSQDEWGGSGDTQYF. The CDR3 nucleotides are TGTGCCAGCAGCCAAGATGAGTGGGGAGGGAGTGGGGATACGCAGTATTTT.

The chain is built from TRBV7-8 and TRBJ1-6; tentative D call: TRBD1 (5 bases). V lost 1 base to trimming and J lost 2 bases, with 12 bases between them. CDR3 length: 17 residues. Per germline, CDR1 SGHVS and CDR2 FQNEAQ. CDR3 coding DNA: TGTGCCAGCAGCTTAGGCCCAACGGGGCCCTATAATTCACCCCTCCACTTT. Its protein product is CASSLGPTGPYNSPLHF.

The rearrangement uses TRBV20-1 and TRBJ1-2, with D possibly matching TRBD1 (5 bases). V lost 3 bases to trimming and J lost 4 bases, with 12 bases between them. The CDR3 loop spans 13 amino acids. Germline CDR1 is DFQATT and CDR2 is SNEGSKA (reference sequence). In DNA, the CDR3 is TGCAGTGCTAGTCTTGGGGACTTCTATGGCTACACCTTC. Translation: CSASLGDFYGYTF.

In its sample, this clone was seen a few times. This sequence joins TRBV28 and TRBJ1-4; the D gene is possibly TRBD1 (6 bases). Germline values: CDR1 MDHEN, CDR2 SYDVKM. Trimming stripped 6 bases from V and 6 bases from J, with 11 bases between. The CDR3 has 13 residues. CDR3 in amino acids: CASRQGIDEKLFF. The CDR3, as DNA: TGTGCCAGCAGACAGGGAATAGATGAAAAACTGTTTTTT.

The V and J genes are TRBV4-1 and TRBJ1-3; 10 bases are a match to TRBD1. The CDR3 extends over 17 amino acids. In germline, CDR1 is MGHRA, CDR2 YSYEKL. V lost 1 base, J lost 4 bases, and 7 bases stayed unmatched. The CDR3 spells CASSQGVDRGKGNTIYF. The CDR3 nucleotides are TGCGCCAGCAGCCAAGGGGTGGACAGGGGGAAAGGAAACACCATATATTTT.

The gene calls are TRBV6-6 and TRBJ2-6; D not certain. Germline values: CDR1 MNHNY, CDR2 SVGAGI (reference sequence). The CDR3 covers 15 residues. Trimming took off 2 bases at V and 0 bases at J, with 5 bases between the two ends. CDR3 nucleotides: TGTGCCAGCAGTTACCGGAGCTCTGGGGCCAACGTCCTGACTTTC. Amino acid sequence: CASSYRSSGANVLTF.

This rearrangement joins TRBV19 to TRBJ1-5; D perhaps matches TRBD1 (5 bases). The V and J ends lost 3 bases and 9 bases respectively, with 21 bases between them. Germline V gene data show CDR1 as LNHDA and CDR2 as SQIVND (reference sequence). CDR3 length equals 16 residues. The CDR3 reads CASSIRYEGRGRPQHF. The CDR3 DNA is TGTGCCAGTAGTATCCGGTATGAAGGAAGGGGTCGGCCCCAGCATTTT.

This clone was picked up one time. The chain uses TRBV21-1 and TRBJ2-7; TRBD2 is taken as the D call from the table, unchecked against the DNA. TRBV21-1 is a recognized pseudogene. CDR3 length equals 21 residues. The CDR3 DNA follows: TGTGCCAGCAGCAAAGCGCGGGGAGGGACTAGCGGGAGTAAAAGCTCCTACGAGCAGTACTTC. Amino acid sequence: CASSKARGGTSGSKSSYEQYF.

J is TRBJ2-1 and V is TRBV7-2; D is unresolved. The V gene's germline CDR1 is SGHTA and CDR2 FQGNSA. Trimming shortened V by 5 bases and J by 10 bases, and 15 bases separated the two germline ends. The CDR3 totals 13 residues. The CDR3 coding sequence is TGTGCCAGCAGCCAACAACCCCCAGGCGAGCAGTTCTTC. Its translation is CASSQQPPGEQFF.

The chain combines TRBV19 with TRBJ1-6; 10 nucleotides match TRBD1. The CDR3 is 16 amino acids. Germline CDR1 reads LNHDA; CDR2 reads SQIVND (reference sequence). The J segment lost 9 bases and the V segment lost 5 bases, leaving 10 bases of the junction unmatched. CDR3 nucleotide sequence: TGTGCCAGTAGTGTGCGACAGGGACAGGGGACTTCACCCCTCCACTTT. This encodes CASSVRQGQGTSPLHF.

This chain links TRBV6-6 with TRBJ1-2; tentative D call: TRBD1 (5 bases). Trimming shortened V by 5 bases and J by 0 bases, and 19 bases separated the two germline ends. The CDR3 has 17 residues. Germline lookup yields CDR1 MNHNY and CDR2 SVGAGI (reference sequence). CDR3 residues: CASSRATSGPANYGYTF. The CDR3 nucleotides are TGTGCCAGCAGTCGAGCCACCTCAGGGCCAGCTAACTATGGCTACACCTTC.

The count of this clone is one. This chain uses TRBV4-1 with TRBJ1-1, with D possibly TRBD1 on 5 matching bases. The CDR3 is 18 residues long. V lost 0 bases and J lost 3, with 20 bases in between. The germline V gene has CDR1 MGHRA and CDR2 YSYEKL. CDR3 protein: CASSQDHVRRGEYTEAFF. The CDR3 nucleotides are TGCGCCAGCAGCCAAGATCATGTGAGGAGGGGTGAATACACTGAAGCTTTCTTT.

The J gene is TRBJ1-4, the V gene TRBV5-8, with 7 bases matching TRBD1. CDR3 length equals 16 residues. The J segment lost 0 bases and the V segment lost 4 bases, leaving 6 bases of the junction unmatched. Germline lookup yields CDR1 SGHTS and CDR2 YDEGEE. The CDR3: CASSAGDSPTNEKLFF. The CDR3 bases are TGTGCCAGCAGCGCCGGGGACAGCCCAACTAATGAAAAACTGTTTTTT.

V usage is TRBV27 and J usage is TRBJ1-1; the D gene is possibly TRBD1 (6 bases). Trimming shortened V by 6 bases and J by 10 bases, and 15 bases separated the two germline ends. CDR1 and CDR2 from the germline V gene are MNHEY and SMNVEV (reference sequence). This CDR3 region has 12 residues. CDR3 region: CASRERGGRAFF. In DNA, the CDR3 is TGTGCCAGCAGAGAAAGGGGGGGAAGAGCTTTCTTT.

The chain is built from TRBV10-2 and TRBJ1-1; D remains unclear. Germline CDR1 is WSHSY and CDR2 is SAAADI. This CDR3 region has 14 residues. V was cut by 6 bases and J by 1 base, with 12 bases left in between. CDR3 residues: CASSPPGPNTEAFF. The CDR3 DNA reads TGCGCCAGCAGCCCCCCCGGCCCGAACACTGAAGCTTTCTTT.

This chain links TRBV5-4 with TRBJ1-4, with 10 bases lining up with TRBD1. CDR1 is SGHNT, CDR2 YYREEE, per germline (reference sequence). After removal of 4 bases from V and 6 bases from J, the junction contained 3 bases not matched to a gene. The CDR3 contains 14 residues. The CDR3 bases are TGTGCCAGCAGCCGGGACAGGGGAGATGAAAAACTGTTTTTT. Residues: CASSRDRGDEKLFF. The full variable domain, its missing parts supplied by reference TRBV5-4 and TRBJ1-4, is ETGVTQSPTHLIKTRGQQVTLRCSSQSGHNTVSWYQQALGQGPQFIFQYYREEENGRGNFPPRFSGLQFPNYSSELNVNALELDDSALYLCASSRDRGDEKLFFGSGTQLSVL.

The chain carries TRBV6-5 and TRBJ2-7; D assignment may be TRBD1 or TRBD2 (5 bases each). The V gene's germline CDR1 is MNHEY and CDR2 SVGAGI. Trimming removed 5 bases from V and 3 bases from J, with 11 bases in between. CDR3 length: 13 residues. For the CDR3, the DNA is TGTGCCAGCAGTCCTAGGGACGGCTACGAGCAGTACTTC. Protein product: CASSPRDGYEQYF.

CDR3 coding DNA: TGTGCCATCAGTGAGTCGAAGGAGGGCTACGAGCAGTACTTC. As protein: CAISESKEGYEQYF. The rearrangement links TRBV10-3 to TRBJ2-7; TRBD2 is a possible D gene (6 bases). Trimming removed 0 bases from V and 3 bases from J, with 9 bases in between. CDR3 length equals 14 residues. Per the germline V gene, CDR1 is ENHRY and CDR2 is SYGVKD.

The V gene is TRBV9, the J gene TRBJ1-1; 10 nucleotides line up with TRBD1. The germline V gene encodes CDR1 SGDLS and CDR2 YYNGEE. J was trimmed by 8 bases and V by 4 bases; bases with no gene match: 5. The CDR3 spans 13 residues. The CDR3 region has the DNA TGTGCCAGCAGCCAGGGACAGGGGATAGAAGCTTTCTTT. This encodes CASSQGQGIEAFF.

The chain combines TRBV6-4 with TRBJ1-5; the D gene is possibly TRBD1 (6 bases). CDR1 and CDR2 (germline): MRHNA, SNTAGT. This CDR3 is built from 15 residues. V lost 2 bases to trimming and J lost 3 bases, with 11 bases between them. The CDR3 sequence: CASSDKGGYNQPQHF. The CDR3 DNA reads TGTGCCAGCAGTGACAAGGGGGGATACAATCAGCCCCAGCATTTT.

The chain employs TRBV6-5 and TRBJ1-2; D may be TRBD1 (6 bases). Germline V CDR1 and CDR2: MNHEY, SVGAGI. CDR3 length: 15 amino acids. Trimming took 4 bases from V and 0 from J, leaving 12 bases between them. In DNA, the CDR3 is TGTGCCAGCAGTTTTAGGGGGAGTTCTAACTATGGCTACACCTTC. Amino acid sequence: CASSFRGSSNYGYTF.